One sample yielded the 16 T cell receptor beta chains listed below, sequenced in a study of OX40 agonist ivuxolimab in advanced cancers. TCRdb's table, derived via immunoSEQ multiplex PCR, lists solely in-frame clones and lacks some. Here the sample spans about 61,000 clones, 70% to 90% being singletons. Material: CD4+ or CD8+ T cells sorted from blood, obtained in a trial of the OX40 agonist ivuxolimab. The source is an adult with an advanced solid tumor such as melanoma, head and neck, liver or kidney cancer.

V and J are TRBV2 and TRBJ2-7; D perhaps matches TRBD1 (7 bases). The CDR3 is 15 amino acids. V lost 4 bases to trimming and J lost 4 bases, with 17 bases between them. Per germline, CDR1 SNHLY and CDR2 FYNNEI. The CDR3 sequence: CASSGVWRGQYEQYF. DNA for the CDR3: TGTGCCAGCAGTGGGGTATGGAGGGGGCAGTACGAGCAGTACTTC.

The chain joins TRBV2 to TRBJ2-5; D is unclear. In germline, CDR1 is SNHLY, CDR2 FYNNEI. Trimming took off 4 bases at V and 4 bases at J, with 7 bases between the two ends. CDR3 length: 12 amino acids. In DNA form, the CDR3 reads TGTGCCAGCAGTGGTCCGGGAGAGACCCAGTACTTC. Translation: CASSGPGETQYF.

The chain couples TRBV11-2 to TRBJ2-2, with 7 bases lining up with TRBD2. The J segment lost 6 bases and the V segment lost 0 bases, leaving 10 bases of the junction unmatched. This CDR3 spans 17 amino acids. Germline V gives CDR1 SGHAT, CDR2 FQNNGV. This CDR3 is CASSLELREWSAGELFF. CDR3 bases: TGTGCCAGCAGCTTAGAACTGCGGGAGTGGTCCGCCGGGGAGCTGTTTTTT.

This chain uses TRBV4-1 with TRBJ2-7; 8 bases fit TRBD2. The V segment lost 3 bases and the J segment 2 bases; nucleotides outside the gene matches: 6. The CDR3 runs 15 residues. Germline values: CDR1 MGHRA, CDR2 YSYEKL. The CDR3 is CASSQTSALPYEQYF. The CDR3 DNA follows: TGCGCCAGCAGCCAGACTAGCGCTTTGCCCTACGAGCAGTACTTC.

The chain couples TRBV6-5 to TRBJ2-5; TRBD1 matches 7 bases. J gave up 5 bases and V 6 bases, and 9 bases lay outside the gene matches. Germline V CDR1 and CDR2: MNHEY, SVGAGI. The CDR3 runs to 14 residues. The CDR3 sequence is CASRRGQNSETQYF. The CDR3 DNA follows: TGTGCCAGCAGAAGGGGACAGAATTCGGAGACCCAGTACTTC.

The genes are TRBV5-4 and TRBJ2-1, with 10 nucleotides matching TRBD1. The J segment lost 8 bases and the V segment lost 3 bases, leaving 11 bases of the junction unmatched. Germline V lookup: CDR1 SGHNT, CDR2 YYREEE (reference sequence). The length of the CDR3 is 16 residues. For the CDR3, the DNA is TGTGCCAGCAGCTCAGTCCGGGACAGGGGTGTTGATGAGCAGTTCTTC. The encoded protein is CASSSVRDRGVDEQFF. The complete variable domain, with remaining parts taken from reference TRBV5-4 and TRBJ2-1, reads ETGVTQSPTHLIKTRGQQVTLRCSSQSGHNTVSWYQQALGQGPQFIFQYYREEENGRGNFPPRFSGLQFPNYSSELNVNALELDDSALYLCASSSVRDRGVDEQFFGPGTRLTVL.

This clone has a single count. J is TRBJ2-1 and V is TRBV18, with 11 bases lining up with TRBD2. The CDR3 covers 18 residues. With 5 bases clipped from V and 2 bases from J, the junction kept 11 bases outside the gene matches. Germline V gene lookup returns CDR1 KGHSH and CDR2 LQKENI. CDR3 protein: CASSSQKQTSGTYNEQFF. Here the CDR3 DNA reads TGTGCCAGCTCATCACAGAAACAGACTAGCGGGACCTACAATGAGCAGTTCTTC.

CDR3 DNA: TGTGCCAGCAGCCAATCCGGGGATGTAAGGTACAATGAGCAGTTCTTC. Translation: CASSQSGDVRYNEQFF. The V call is TRBV14, the J call TRBJ2-1; D is possibly TRBD2 (5 bases). The ends were cut back, 2 bases at V and 4 bases at J, with 15 bases in the middle. The CDR3 sequence is 16 residues long. CDR1 SGHDN and CDR2 FVKESK come from the germline V gene.

The gene calls are TRBV5-1 and TRBJ2-1; 8 bases are a match to TRBD1. Germline V lookup: CDR1 SGHRS, CDR2 YFSETQ. CDR3 length: 17 residues. Trimming took 4 bases from V and 0 from J; bases not matched to a gene: 9. This CDR3 is CASSPGGQAYSYNEQFF. DNA of the CDR3: TGCGCCAGCAGCCCTGGGGGACAGGCCTACTCCTACAATGAGCAGTTCTTC.

The rearrangement joins TRBV28 to TRBJ2-7, with D maybe TRBD2 (6 bases). The CDR3 contains 13 residues. Germline-derived CDR1 and CDR2 are MDHEN and SYDVKM. The V and J ends lost 5 bases and 10 bases respectively, with 18 bases between them. CDR3 sequence (DNA): TGTGCCAGCAGTACTTCCCCTGGCGGGGCCCAGTACTTC. This encodes CASSTSPGGAQYF.

The rearrangement uses TRBV7-2 and TRBJ2-7, with 9 bases matching TRBD2. V dropped 7 bases and J dropped 3; count of bases not matched to a gene: 10. The CDR3 loop spans 15 amino acids. CDR1 is SGHTA and CDR2 is FQGNSA in the germline V gene. CDR3 sequence (DNA): TGTGCCAGCACCTCCGGAGCGGGGGGTGGCTACGAGCAGTACTTC. Residues: CASTSGAGGGYEQYF.

The sample holds one count of this clone. The V call is TRBV29-1, the J call TRBJ1-1; D remains ambiguous. Trimming cost V 5 bases and J 0 bases, with 10 bases left between them. The CDR3 loop spans 13 amino acids. CDR1 is SQVTM and CDR2 is ANQGSEA in the germline V gene. DNA of the CDR3: TGCAGCGTTCGCAGCGATATGAACACTGAAGCTTTCTTT. It specifies CSVRSDMNTEAFF.

This clone was counted a single time. This chain links TRBV6-5 with TRBJ1-4; D call uncertain. The CDR3 is 15 amino acids. From germline, CDR1 is MNHEY and CDR2 SVGAGI. Between the trimmed V and J ends, which lost 4 bases and 6 bases, there was a span of 15 bases. The CDR3 bases are TGTGCCAGCAGTTGGGTCACAACCGGACATGAAAAACTGTTTTTT. Protein: CASSWVTTGHEKLFF.

This clone was counted once. V and J are TRBV7-9 and TRBJ2-7, with 7 positions matching TRBD2. J lost 9 bases, V lost 0 bases, and 17 bases had no gene match. Per the germline V gene, CDR1 is SEHNR and CDR2 is FQNEAQ (reference sequence). This CDR3 is built from 17 residues. CDR3 coding DNA: TGTGCCAGCAGCTTAGCGCTTGAGTCCAGCGGGAAAGCGGCGCAGTACTTC. It translates to CASSLALESSGKAAQYF. Combining the CDR3 with reference TRBV7-9 and TRBJ2-7 gives the whole variable domain DTGVSQNPRHKITKRGQNVTFRCDPISEHNRLYWYRQTLGQGPEFLTYFQNEAQLEKSRLLSDRFSAERPKGSFSTLEIQRTEQGDSAMYLCASSLALESSGKAAQYFGPGTRLTVT.

This clone was found a few times. Here the CDR3 reads CASSQDGQVFYEQYF. The CDR3 DNA is TGTGCCAGCAGCCAAGACGGGCAGGTCTTCTACGAGCAGTACTTC. The V gene is TRBV4-2, the J gene TRBJ2-7; D not certain. Germline V lookup: CDR1 LGHNA, CDR2 YNFKEQ. This CDR3 region has 15 residues. V lost 0 bases and J lost 3, with 12 bases in between.

The V and J genes are TRBV2 and TRBJ1-3; D unclear. The CDR3 totals 15 residues. From germline, CDR1 is SNHLY and CDR2 FYNNEI. Trimming shortened V by 2 bases and J by 2 bases, and 10 bases separated the two germline ends. Here the CDR3 reads CASSETRAPGNTIYF. CDR3 coding DNA: TGTGCCAGCAGTGAAACACGGGCGCCTGGAAACACCATATATTTT.